Reported below is one T cell receptor beta chain. Its antigen is undetermined. The data stem from a study of cytomegalovirus exposure and HLA in healthy donors. Study at large: HLA-typed donors were the source of tens of millions of unique TCRs held in an early data release.

Primers for the PCR totalled 60 Vbeta and 13 Jbeta. Generated by immunoSEQ multiplex PCR, the TCRdb table keeps only in-frame clones and is missing some. The sample shows roughly 140,000 clones, 82% of them seen only once. The CDR3 covers 14 residues. V lost 0 bases, J lost 6 bases, and 5 bases stayed unmatched. Per the germline V gene, CDR1 is SGHRS and CDR2 is YFSETQ. General study findings and limits: In terms of immune exposure information, only CMV serostatus was available. Looking again later, the authors saw that most CMV-associated TCR beta chains seemed HLA-restricted.

The sequenced sample consisted of PBMCs. The sequence derives from a woman aged 45-65 years in good health and CMV-seropositive. The chain couples TRBV5-1 to TRBJ2-7; 8 positions match TRBD2. The CDR3 region has the DNA TGCGCCAGCAGCTTGGGGTTAGCGGGGAGCGAGCAGTACTTC. Amino acid sequence: CASSLGLAGSEQYF.